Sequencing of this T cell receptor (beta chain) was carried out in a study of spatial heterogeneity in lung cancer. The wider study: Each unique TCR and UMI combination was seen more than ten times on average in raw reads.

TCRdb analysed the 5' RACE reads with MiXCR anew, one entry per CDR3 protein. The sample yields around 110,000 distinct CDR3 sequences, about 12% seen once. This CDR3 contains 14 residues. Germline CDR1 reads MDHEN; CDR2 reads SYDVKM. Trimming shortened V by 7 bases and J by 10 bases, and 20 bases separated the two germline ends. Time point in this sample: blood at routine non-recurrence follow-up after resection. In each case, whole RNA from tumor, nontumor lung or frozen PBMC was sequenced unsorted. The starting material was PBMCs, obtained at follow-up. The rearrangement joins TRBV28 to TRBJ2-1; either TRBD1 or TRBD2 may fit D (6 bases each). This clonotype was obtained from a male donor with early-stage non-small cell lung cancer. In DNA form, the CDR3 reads TGTGCCAGCAACGTAGGGGGGACCCCAATGGAGCAGTTCTTC. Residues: CASNVGGTPMEQFF.